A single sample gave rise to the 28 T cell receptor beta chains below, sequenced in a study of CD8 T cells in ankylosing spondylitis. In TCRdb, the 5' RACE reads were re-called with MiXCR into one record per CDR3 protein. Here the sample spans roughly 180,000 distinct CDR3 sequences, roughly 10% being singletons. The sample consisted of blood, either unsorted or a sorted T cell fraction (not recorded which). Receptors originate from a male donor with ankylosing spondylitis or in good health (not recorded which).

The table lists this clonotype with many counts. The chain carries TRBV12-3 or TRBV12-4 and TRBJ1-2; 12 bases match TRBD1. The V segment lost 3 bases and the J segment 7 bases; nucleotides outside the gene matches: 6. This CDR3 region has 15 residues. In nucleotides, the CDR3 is TGTGCCAGCAGTTTTAAGGGACAGGGGGCCTTTGGCTACACCTTC. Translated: CASSFKGQGAFGYTF.

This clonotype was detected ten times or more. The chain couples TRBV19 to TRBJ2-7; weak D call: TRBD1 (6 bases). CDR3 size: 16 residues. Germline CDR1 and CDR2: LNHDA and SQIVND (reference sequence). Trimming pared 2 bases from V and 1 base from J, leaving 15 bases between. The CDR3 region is CASSITRTVSSYEQYF. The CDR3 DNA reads TGTGCCAGTAGTATAACGCGGACAGTTAGTTCCTACGAGCAGTACTTC.

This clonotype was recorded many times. The CDR3 bases are TGTGCCAGCAGTTTGGTACAGGGCTATGGCTACACCTTC. Its protein is CASSLVQGYGYTF. The V and J genes are TRBV12-3 or TRBV12-4 and TRBJ1-2; D may be TRBD1 (6 bases). This CDR3 spans 13 amino acids. Between the trimmed V and J ends, which lost 3 bases and 4 bases, there was a span of 9 bases.

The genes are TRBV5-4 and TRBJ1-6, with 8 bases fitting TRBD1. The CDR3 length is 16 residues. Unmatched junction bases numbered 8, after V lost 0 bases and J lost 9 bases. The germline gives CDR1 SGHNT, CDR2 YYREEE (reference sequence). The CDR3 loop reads CASSLAQGAQGSPLHF. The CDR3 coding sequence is TGTGCCAGCAGCTTGGCTCAGGGGGCGCAGGGTTCACCCCTCCACTTT. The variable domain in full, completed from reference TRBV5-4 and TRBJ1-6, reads ETGVTQSPTHLIKTRGQQVTLRCSSQSGHNTVSWYQQALGQGPQFIFQYYREEENGRGNFPPRFSGLQFPNYSSELNVNALELDDSALYLCASSLAQGAQGSPLHFGNGTRLTVT.

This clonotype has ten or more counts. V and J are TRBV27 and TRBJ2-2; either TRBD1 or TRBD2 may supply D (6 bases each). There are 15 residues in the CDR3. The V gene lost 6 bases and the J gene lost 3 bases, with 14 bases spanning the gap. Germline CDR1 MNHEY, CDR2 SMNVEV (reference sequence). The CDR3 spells CASSQGRGYTGELFF. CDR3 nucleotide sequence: TGTGCCAGCAGCCAGGGGCGGGGCTACACCGGGGAGCTGTTTTTT.

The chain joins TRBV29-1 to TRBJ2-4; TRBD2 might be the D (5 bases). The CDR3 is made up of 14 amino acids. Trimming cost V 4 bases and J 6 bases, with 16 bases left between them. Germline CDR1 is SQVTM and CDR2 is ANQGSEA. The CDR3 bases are TGCAGCGTTGCTTTCTCGCGGGCGGCAAACATTCAGTACTTC. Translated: CSVAFSRAANIQYF.

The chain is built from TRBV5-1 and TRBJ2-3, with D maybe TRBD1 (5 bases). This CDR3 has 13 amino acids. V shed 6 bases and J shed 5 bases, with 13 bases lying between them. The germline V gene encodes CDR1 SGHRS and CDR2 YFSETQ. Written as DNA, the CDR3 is TGCGCCAGCACGTTTCGTCAGGGAGATACGCAGTATTTT. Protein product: CASTFRQGDTQYF.

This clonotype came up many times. CDR3 in amino acids: CSAERVNYGYTF. CDR3 DNA: TGCAGTGCTGAAAGGGTTAACTATGGCTACACCTTC. The J gene is TRBJ1-2, the V gene TRBV20-1; D unclear. Germline V gene data show CDR1 as DFQATT and CDR2 as SNEGSKA (reference sequence). The CDR3 contains 12 residues. The V end was cut by 5 bases, the J end by 1 base, with 8 bases between.

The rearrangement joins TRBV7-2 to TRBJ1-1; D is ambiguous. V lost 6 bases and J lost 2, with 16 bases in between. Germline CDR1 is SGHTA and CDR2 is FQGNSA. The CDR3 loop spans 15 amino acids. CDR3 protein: CASSVAGGGNTEAFF. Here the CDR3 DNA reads TGTGCCAGCAGTGTTGCAGGAGGCGGAAACACTGAAGCTTTCTTT.

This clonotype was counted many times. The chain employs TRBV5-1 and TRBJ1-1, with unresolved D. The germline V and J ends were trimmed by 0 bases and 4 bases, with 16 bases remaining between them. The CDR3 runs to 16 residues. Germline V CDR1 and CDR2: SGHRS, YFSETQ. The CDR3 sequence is CASSLDGRGGSTEAFF. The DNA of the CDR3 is TGCGCCAGCAGCTTGGACGGGAGAGGAGGAAGCACTGAAGCTTTCTTT.

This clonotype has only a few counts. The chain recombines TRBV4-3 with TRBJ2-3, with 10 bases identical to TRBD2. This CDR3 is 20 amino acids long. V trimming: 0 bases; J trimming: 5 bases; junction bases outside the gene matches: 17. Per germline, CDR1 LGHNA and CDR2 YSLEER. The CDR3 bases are TGCGCCAGCAGCCAAGATCCGCCTAGCGGGGGCCTCGTTTCTCAAGATACGCAGTATTTT. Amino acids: CASSQDPPSGGLVSQDTQYF.

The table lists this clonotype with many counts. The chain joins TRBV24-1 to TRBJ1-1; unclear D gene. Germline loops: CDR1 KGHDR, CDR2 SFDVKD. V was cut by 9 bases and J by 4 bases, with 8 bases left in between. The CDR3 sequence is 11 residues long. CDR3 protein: CATSTGTEAFF. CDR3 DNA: TGTGCCACCTCGACGGGCACTGAAGCTTTCTTT.

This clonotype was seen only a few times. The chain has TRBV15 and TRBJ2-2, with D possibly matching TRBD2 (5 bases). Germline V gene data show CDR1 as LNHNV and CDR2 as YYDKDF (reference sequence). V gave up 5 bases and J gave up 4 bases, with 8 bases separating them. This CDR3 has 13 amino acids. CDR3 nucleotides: TGTGCCACCAGCGGGAGCAGCACCGGGGAGCTGTTTTTT. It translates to CATSGSSTGELFF.

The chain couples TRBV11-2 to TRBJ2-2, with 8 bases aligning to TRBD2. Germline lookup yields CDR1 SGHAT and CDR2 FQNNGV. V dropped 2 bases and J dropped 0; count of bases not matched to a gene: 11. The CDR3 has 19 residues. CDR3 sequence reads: CASSLRQRAGATNTGELFF. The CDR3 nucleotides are TGTGCCAGCAGCTTACGGCAACGAGCGGGGGCCACGAACACCGGGGAGCTGTTTTTT.

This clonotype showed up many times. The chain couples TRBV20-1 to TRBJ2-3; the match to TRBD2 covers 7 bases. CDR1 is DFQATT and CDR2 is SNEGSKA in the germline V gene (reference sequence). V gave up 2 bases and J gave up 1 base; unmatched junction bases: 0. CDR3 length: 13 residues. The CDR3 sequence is CSARLAGTDTQYF. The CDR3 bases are TGCAGTGCTAGACTAGCGGGCACAGATACGCAGTATTTT.

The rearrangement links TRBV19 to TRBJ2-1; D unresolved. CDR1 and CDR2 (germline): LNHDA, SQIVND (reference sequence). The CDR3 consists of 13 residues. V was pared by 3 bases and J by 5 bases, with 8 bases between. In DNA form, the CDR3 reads TGTGCCAGTAGTATTACTAATAACAATGAGCAGTTCTTC. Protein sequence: CASSITNNNEQFF.

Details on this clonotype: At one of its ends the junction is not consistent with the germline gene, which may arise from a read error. In nucleotides, the CDR3 is TGTGACAGCAGTGAAGCGGGACCTGGCAATCAGCCCCAGCATTTT. It codes for CDSSEAGPGNQPQHF. The chain uses TRBV6-1 and TRBJ1-5; tentatively, D is TRBD1 (5 bases). Germline V gene sequence: CDR1 MNHNS, CDR2 SASEGT. The CDR3 totals 15 residues.

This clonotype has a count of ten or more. CDR3 bases: TGTGCCAGCACCGGACAGGGAGACACCGGGGAGCTGTTTTTT. It translates to CASTGQGDTGELFF. The chain recombines TRBV9 with TRBJ2-2, with 8 bases lining up with TRBD1. CDR3 length equals 14 residues. Trimming removed 6 bases from V and 3 bases from J; junction bases left unmatched: 4. Germline V gives CDR1 SGDLS, CDR2 YYNGEE.

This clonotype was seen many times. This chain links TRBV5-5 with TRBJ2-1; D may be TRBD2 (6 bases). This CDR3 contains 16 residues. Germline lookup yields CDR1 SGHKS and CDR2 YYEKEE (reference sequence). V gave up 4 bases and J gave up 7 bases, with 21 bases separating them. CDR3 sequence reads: CASSLWLAMGENEQFF. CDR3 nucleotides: TGTGCCAGCAGCCTGTGGCTAGCGATGGGTGAGAATGAGCAGTTCTTC.

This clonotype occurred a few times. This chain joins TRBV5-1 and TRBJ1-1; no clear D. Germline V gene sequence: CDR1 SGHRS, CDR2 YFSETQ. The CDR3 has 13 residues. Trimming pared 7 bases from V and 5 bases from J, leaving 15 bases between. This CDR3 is CASASQAETEAFF. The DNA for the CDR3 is TGCGCCAGCGCAAGCCAGGCAGAGACTGAAGCTTTCTTT. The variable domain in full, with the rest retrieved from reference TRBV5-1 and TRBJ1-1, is KAGVTQTPRYLIKTRGQQVTLSCSPISGHRSVSWYQQTPGQGLQFLFEYFSETQRNKGNFPGRFSGRQFSNSRSEMNVSTLELGDSALYLCASASQAETEAFFGQGTRLTVV.

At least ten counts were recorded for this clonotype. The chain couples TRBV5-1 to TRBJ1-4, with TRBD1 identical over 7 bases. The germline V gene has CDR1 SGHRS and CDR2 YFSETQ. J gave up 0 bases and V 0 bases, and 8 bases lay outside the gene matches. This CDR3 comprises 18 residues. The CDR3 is CASSLGITGASTNEKLFF. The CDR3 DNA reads TGCGCCAGCAGCTTGGGGATCACAGGGGCTTCAACTAATGAAAAACTGTTTTTT.

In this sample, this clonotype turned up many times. CDR3 sequence reads: CSVDTNLNTGELFF. CDR3 sequence (DNA): TGCAGCGTTGACACAAATCTAAACACCGGGGAGCTGTTTTTT. V and J are TRBV29-1 and TRBJ2-2; D gene uncertain. Germline assignment: CDR1 SQVTM and CDR2 ANQGSEA. Trimming pared 3 bases from V and 2 bases from J, leaving 10 bases between. This CDR3 comprises 14 residues.

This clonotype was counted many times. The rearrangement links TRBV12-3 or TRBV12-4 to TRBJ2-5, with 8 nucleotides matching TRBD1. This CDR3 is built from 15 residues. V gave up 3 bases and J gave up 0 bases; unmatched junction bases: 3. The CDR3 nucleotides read TGTGCCAGCAGTTTTGCAGGGGGCGACCAAGAGACCCAGTACTTC. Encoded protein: CASSFAGGDQETQYF.

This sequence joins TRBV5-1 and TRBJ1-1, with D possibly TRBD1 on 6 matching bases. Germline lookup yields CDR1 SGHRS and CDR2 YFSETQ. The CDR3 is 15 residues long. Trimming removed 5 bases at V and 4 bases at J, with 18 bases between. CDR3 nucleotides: TGCGCCAGCAGGCTTGGAAGGGGGGCGGGCACTGAAGCTTTCTTT. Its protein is CASRLGRGAGTEAFF.

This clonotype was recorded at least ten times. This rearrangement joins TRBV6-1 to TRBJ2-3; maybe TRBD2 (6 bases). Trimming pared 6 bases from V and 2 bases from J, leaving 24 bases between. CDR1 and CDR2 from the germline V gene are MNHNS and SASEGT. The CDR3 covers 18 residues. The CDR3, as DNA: TGTGCCAGCAGCACTTTCTCCCTCCTAGCGACAAACACAGATACGCAGTATTTT. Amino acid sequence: CASSTFSLLATNTDTQYF.

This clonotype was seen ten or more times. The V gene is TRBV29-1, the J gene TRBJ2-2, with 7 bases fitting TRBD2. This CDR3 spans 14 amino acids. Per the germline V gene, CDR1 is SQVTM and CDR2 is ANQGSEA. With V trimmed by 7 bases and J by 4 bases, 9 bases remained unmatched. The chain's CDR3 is CSGGSRGGTGELFF. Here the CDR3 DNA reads TGCAGCGGGGGATCGCGCGGGGGCACCGGGGAGCTGTTTTTT.

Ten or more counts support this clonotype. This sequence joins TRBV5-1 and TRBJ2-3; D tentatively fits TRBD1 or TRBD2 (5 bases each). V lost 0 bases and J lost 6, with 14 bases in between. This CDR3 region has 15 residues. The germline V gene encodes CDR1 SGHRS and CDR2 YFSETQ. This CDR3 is CASSLEGRSADTQYF. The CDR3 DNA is TGCGCCAGCAGCTTGGAGGGACGCTCGGCCGATACGCAGTATTTT.

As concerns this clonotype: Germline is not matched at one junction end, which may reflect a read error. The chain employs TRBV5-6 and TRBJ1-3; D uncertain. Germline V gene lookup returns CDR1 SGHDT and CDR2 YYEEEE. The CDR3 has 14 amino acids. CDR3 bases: TGTGCCGGCAGCCCTGGGTCCTCTGGAAACACCATATATTTT. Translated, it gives CAGSPGSSGNTIYF. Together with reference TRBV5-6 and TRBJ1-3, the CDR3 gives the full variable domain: DAGVTQSPTHLIKTRGQQVTLRCSPKSGHDTVSWYQQALGQGPQFIFQYYEEEERQRGNFPDRFSGHQFPNYSSELNVNALLLGDSALYLCAGSPGSSGNTIYFGEGSWLTVV.